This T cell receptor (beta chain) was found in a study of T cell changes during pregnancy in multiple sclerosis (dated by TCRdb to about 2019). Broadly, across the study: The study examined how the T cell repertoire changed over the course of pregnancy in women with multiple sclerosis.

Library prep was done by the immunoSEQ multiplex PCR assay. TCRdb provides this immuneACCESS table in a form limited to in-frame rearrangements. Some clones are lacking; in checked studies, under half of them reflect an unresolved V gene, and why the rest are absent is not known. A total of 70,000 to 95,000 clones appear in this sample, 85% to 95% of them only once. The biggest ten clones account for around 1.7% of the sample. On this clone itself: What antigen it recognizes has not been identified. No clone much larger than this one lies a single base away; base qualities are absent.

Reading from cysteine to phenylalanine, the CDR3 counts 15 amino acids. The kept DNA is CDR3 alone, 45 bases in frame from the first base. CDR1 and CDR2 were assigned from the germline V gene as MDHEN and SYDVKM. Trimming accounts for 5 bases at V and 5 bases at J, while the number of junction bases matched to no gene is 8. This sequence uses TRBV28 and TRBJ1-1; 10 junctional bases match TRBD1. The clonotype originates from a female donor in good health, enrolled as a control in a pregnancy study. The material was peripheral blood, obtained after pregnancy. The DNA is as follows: TGTGCCAGCAGTACACCGGGACAGGGGAGTACTGAAGCTTTCTTT. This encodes CASSTPGQGSTEAFF.